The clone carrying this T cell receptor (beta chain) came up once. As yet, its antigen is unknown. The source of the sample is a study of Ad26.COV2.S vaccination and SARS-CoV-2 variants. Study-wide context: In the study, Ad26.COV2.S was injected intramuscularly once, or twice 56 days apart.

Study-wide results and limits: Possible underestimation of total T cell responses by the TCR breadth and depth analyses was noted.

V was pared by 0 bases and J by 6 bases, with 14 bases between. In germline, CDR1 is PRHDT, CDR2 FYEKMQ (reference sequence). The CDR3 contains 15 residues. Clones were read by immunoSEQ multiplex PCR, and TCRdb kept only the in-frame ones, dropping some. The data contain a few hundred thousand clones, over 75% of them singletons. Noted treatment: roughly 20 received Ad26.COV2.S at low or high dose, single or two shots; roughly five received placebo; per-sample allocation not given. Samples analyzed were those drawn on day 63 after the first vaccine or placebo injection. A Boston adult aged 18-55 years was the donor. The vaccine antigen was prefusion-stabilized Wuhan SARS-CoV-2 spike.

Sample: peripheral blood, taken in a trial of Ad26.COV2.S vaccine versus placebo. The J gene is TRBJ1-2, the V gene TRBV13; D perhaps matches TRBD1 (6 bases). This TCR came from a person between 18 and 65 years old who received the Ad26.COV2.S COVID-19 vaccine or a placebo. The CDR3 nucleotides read TGTGCCAGCAGCTTAGGGTTTTTGGGGGGGCATGGCTACACCTTC. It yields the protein CASSLGFLGGHGYTF.